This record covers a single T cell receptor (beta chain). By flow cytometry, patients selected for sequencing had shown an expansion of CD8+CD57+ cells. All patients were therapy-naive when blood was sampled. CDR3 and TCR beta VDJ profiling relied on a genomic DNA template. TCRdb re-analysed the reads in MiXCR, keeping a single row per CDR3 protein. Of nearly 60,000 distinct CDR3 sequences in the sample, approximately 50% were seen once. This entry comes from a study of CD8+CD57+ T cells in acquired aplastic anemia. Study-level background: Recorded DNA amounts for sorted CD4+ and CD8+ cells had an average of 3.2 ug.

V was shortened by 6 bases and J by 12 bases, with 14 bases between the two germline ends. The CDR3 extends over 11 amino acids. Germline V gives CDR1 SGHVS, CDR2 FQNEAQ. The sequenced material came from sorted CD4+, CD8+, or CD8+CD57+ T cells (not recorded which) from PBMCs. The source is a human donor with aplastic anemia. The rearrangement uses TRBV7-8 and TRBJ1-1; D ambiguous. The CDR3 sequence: CASSYGKITFF. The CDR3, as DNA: TGTGCCAGCAGTTACGGGAAGATAACTTTCTTT.